The clone carrying this TCR beta chain has just a few counts. Its specificity is unknown. Sequencing used immunoSEQ multiplex PCR; TCRdb keeps in-frame clones, though not all of them. The sample holds roughly 18,000 clones, about 83% seen once. Per the germline V gene, CDR1 is SGDLS and CDR2 is YYNGEE. Trimming removed 0 bases from V and 7 bases from J; junction bases left unmatched: 4. The CDR3 loop spans 14 amino acids. This sample stems from a study of T cells in localized non-small cell lung cancer. Findings and limits, study-wide: Adjacent lung held a median 57 of the top 100 tumor clones. In uninvolved adjacent lung, T cell clonality reached its highest value, exceeding tumor. Greater blood T cell density accompanied longer overall survival.

The V call is TRBV9, the J call TRBJ1-2, with 9 bases lining up with TRBD1. This sequence was found in a female donor over 55 with stage I lung adenocarcinoma. The source was peripheral blood, collected before any cancer treatment. CDR3 coding DNA: TGTGCCAGCAGCGTAGAGGACAGGGGAGGTGGCTACACCTTC. Amino acid sequence: CASSVEDRGGGYTF.